The source of this T cell receptor (beta chain) is a study of blood T cell repertoires in COVID-19. Study in general: PBMCs, B-cell-depleted T cells, or T cells provided the cDNA or gDNA that made up the material.

How the authors handled the data: How many nucleated cells were present was estimated from reference gene primer amplification. Assay used: immunoSEQ multiplex PCR; TCRdb lists only in-frame clones, some missing. V and J calls plus clone size are reproduced from that table; the DNA served to infer D and trimming. The top ten clones hold 2% to 2.5% of a sample with hundreds of thousands of clones, more than 75% of them seen once. This clone was detected a few times. CDR3 length: 14 residues. V was cut by 0 bases and J by 4 bases, with 8 bases left in between. In germline, CDR1 is MNHEY, CDR2 SVGEGT. The sequence came from a woman aged 45-65 years who had recovered from COVID-19. The source material was PBMCs or T cells enriched from blood (not recorded which). V gene TRBV6-2 or TRBV6-3 combines with J gene TRBJ2-3; no firm D call. The CDR3 DNA reads as TGTGCCAGCAGTTACTCGGCAGAGGCAGATACGCAGTATTTT. It is translated as CASSYSAEADTQYF.